This entry is about one T cell receptor beta chain. Its antigen is not known. The data stem from a study of memory CD4+ T cells and cytomegalovirus serostatus. Study in general: This sample comes from healthy Belgian adults, eight to ten CMV seropositive, under 25 seronegative.

The CDR3 length is 11 residues. From germline, CDR1 is SQVTM and CDR2 ANQGSEA. V gave up 7 bases and J gave up 6 bases; unmatched junction bases: 5. Points from the study as a whole: Repertoires predicted CMV serostatus with median bootstrapped AUC of roughly 0.96. Of more than 150 reported CMV TCRbeta sequences, 60 to 85 were found in memory CD4+ repertoires.

Single viable CD3+CD4+CD8-CD45RO+ cells were sorted as the memory CD4+ T cells. The protocol was immunoSEQ multiplex PCR, while the TCRdb copy is restricted to in-frame clones and leaves out a portion. The sample has 30,000 to 40,000 clones, roughly 85% seen once. The TCR sequence derives from an adult in good health and CMV-seropositive. Sequencing was performed on memory CD4+ T cells from blood. The rearrangement links TRBV29-1 to TRBJ1-2; 7 bases line up with TRBD1. The CDR3 loop reads CSEGGGDGYTF. CDR3 nucleotide sequence: TGCAGCGAAGGAGGGGGCGATGGCTACACCTTC.